Described below is a single TCR beta chain sequence and its context. Participant reports of clinical history set cohort assignment. Authors' analysis steps: Reference gene primer amplification yielded estimated nucleated cell counts. The data were produced by immunoSEQ multiplex PCR, yet TCRdb's version contains in-frame clones alone and is incomplete. The DNA gave D and trimming, while V, J and clone size come from that table. The table has about 220,000 clones, almost 90% seen once; the top ten hold approximately 15%. V lost 3 bases and J 6 bases, leaving 12 bases between the germline ends. CDR3 length equals 13 residues. These data are taken from a study of blood T cell repertoires in COVID-19.

Sequencing input: PBMCs or T cells enriched from blood (not recorded which). This receptor was taken from a man aged 30 to 39 who had been exposed to COVID-19. The chain is built from TRBV12-3 or TRBV12-4 and TRBJ2-7; D remains ambiguous. The CDR3 here is CASSLSTPTEQYF. CDR3 nucleotide sequence: TGTGCCAGCAGTTTGTCGACACCTACCGAGCAGTACTTC.